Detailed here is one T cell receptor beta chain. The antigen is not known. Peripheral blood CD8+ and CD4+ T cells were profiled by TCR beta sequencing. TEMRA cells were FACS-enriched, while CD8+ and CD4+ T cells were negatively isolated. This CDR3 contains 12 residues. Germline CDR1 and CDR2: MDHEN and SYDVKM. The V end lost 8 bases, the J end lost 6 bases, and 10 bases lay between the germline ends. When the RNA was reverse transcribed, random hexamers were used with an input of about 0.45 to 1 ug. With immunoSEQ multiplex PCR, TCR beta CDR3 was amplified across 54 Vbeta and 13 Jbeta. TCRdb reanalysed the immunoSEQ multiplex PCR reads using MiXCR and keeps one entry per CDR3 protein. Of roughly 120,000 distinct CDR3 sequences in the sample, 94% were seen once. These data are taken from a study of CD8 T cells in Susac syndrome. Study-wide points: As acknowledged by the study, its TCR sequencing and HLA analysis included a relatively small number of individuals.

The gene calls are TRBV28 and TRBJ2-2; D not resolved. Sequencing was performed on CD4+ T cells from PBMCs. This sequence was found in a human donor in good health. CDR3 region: CASGFSAGELFF. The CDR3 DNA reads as TGTGCCAGCGGGTTTAGTGCCGGGGAGCTGTTTTTT.